The source of this T cell receptor beta chain is a study of OX40 agonist ivuxolimab in advanced cancers. Only in-frame clones appear in the TCRdb table, and some are missing; sequencing was by immunoSEQ multiplex PCR. The sample comprises roughly 100,000 clones, approximately 85% of which are singletons, and 3.5% to 4% rests with the top ten. Study-wide points: CD8+ T cells averaged more expanded clones than CD4+.

A remark on this clone: Its antigen remains unknown.

Germline lookup yields CDR1 MNHEY and CDR2 SVGAGI. Between the trimmed V and J ends, which lost 2 bases and 5 bases, there was a span of 9 bases. The CDR3 sequence is 14 residues long. The chain links TRBV6-5 to TRBJ1-4; D is ambiguous. Source: CD4+ or CD8+ T cells sorted from blood, taken in a trial of the OX40 agonist ivuxolimab. This sequence was found in an adult with an advanced solid tumor such as melanoma, head and neck, liver or kidney cancer. The CDR3, as DNA: TGTGCCAGCAGTTACATGGAAAACAATGAAAAACTGTTTTTT. Encoded protein: CASSYMENNEKLFF.